This TCR beta chain originates from a study of T-cell reconstitution after alpha-beta-depleted transplantation in children. This CDR3 spans 17 amino acids. Germline CDR1 and CDR2: SGHVS and FNYEAQ. V was pared by 0 bases and J by 0 bases, with 14 bases between. Library preparation (for TCRbeta) was performed with unique molecular identifiers. TCRdb re-called the PCR reads through MiXCR, storing one row per CDR3 protein. The data show 250,000 to 400,000 distinct CDR3 sequences, around 25% seen once. Study results and limitations: Surviving recipient T cells and intrathymic progenitors accounted for some patients' high TCRbeta diversity at day 60. Reportedly, alpha-beta T cells present about two months post-transplant originated from several hundred expanded clones of graft origin.

With regard to this clonotype: Its cognate antigen is unknown.

Sequenced material: PBMCs, mostly from graft donor cells, taken 180 days after TCRalphabeta/CD19-depleted stem cell transplant. The clonotype comes from a male patient younger than 18 who had a stem cell transplant for acute lymphoblastic leukemia, so the T cells may come from the graft donor. The chain combines TRBV7-6 with TRBJ1-1; D gene ambiguous. The CDR3 loop reads CASSLAQGNGMNTEAFF. CDR3 coding DNA: TGTGCCAGCAGCTTAGCGCAAGGGAACGGCATGAACACTGAAGCTTTCTTT.